This is a list of T cell receptor beta chains from one sample in a study of cytotoxic CD8 clonotypes in ibrutinib-treated CLL. The data were produced by immunoSEQ multiplex PCR, yet TCRdb's version contains in-frame clones alone and is incomplete. This table holds 12,000 or so clones, approximately 59% found once. Here the sequenced sample was PBMCs, taken before ibrutinib treatment. The receptors come from a human donor with chronic lymphocytic leukemia. The CDR3 runs from the conserved cysteine through the conserved F or W. The order of the fields is clone size, CDR3 length, V gene, D gene, J gene, CDR3 DNA, CDR3 protein. D genes are given only for firm matches. Size is omitted from some rows. Given values are once, few, many or a class for expanded clones.

-	16	TRBV4-1	TRBD2	TRBJ2-3	TGCGCCAGCAGCCAAGATGGCGGGGGGCGTGAAGATACGCAGTATTTT	CASSQDGGGREDTQYF
-	14	TRBV2	-	TRBJ1-4	TGTGCCAGCAGTGAAGGGCGGATTAATGAAAAACTGTTTTTT	CASSEGRINEKLFF
few	18	TRBV19	TRBD2	TRBJ2-2	TGTGCCAGTGGGTCATGGACTGGCGGGGGGCCGGTCACCGGGGAGCTGTTTTTT	CASGSWTGGGPVTGELFF
-	10	TRBV20-1	-	TRBJ2-3	TGCAGTGGGGGGAGGGATACGCAGTATTTT	CSGGRDTQYF
-	15	TRBV15	TRBD1	TRBJ2-5	TGTGCCACCAGCGGCGGACAGGCGCTGGAAGAGACCCAGTACTTC	CATSGGQALEETQYF
-	14	TRBV12-5	-	TRBJ2-5	TGTGCTAGTGGTTTCGGGGCGGGGCAAGAGACCCAGTACTTC	CASGFGAGQETQYF
few	14	TRBV30	TRBD1	TRBJ1-6	TGTGCCTGGAGGGGACAGGGTTTGACTTCACCCCTCCACTTT	CAWRGQGLTSPLHF
-	17	TRBV19	-	TRBJ2-1	TGTGCCAGTAGTCCCCCCGGGGGATCGGGCCTTTACAATGAGCAGTTCTTC	CASSPPGGSGLYNEQFF
-	13	TRBV19	-	TRBJ2-5	TGTGCCAGTAGTATTAGGGTCCGCGAGACCCAGTACTTC	CASSIRVRETQYF
-	11	TRBV2	-	TRBJ2-3	TGTGCCAGCAGCTACCCTCGATCGCAGTATTTT	CASSYPRSQYF
-	11	TRBV2	-	TRBJ2-3	TGTGCCAGCAGTGACTCACTCCCGGGGTATTTT	CASSDSLPGYF
-	14	TRBV9	TRBD2	TRBJ2-5	TGTGCCAGCAGCACCTGGGGGGGGCAAGAGACCCAGTACTTC	CASSTWGGQETQYF
-	16	TRBV7-3	TRBD2	TRBJ2-1	TGTGCCAGCAGCTCCCGCCTAGCGGGGGGAATGGATGAGCAGTTCTTC	CASSSRLAGGMDEQFF
-	13	TRBV5-4	-	TRBJ1-1	TGTGCCAGCAGCCCGCCGGACCTACCAGAAGCTTTCTTT	CASSPPDLPEAFF
few	13	TRBV6-5	-	TRBJ2-2	TGTGCCAGCAGTGAACAGGGAGTCGGGGAGCTGTTTTTT	CASSEQGVGELFF
few	13	TRBV7-6	-	TRBJ2-7	TGTGCCAGCAGCTTAGCGCTGGGCTACGAGCAGTACTTC	CASSLALGYEQYF
-	19	TRBV9	TRBD2	TRBJ2-7	TGTGCCAGCAGCCCGAGGACTAGCGGGGGTTCCCCCCGAGACTACGAGCAGTACTTC	CASSPRTSGGSPRDYEQYF
-	15	TRBV6-1	-	TRBJ2-5	TGTGCCAGCACCTCGATCCCGGGCCACCAAGAGACCCAGTACTTC	CASTSIPGHQETQYF
few	12	TRBV6-1	-	TRBJ1-5	TGTGCCAGCAGTACCTACAATCAGCCCCAGCATTTT	CASSTYNQPQHF
-	15	TRBV7-2	-	TRBJ1-1	TGTGCCAGCAGCACCCAGACAGCGCCGAACACTGAAGCTTTCTTT	CASSTQTAPNTEAFF
-	13	TRBV28	-	TRBJ1-2	TGTGCCAGCAGTTTAGCGACAGGCTATGGCTACACCTTC	CASSLATGYGYTF
few	15	TRBV7-2	TRBD1	TRBJ1-5	TGTGCCAGCAGCTTCCAACAGGGGGCGAATCAGCCCCAGCATTTT	CASSFQQGANQPQHF
-	14	TRBV5-1	TRBD2	TRBJ2-1	TGCGCCAGCAGCGAAACTAGCGGGGGACTGGAGCAGTTCTTC	CASSETSGGLEQFF
-	13	TRBV7-2	-	TRBJ2-3	TGTGCCAGCGGGGACCGCCAGGGGCAGACGCAGTATTTT	CASGDRQGQTQYF
-	15	TRBV18	-	TRBJ1-1	TGTGCCAGCTCACCACCGTCAGGGGAGAACGCTGAAGCTTTCTTT	CASSPPSGENAEAFF
-	10	TRBV6-4	-	TRBJ2-1	TGTGCCAGCAGTGCTGGAGAGCAGTTCTTC	CASSAGEQFF
once	15	TRBV6-1	-	TRBJ2-3	TGTGCCAGCAGTGAAGGTTTGGTGGGGACAGATACGCAGTATTTT	CASSEGLVGTDTQYF
once	14	TRBV5-3	-	TRBJ2-5	TGTGCCAGAAGCTTGAGACTTAGCCAAGAGACCCAGTACTTC	CARSLRLSQETQYF